The rows below give T cell receptor beta chains drawn from one sample of a study of CD8 T cells in ankylosing spondylitis. In TCRdb, the 5' RACE reads were re-called with MiXCR into one record per CDR3 protein. The sample records about 800,000 distinct CDR3 sequences, roughly 10% being singletons. Sample: blood, either unsorted or a sorted T cell fraction (not recorded which). These receptors all come from a male donor with ankylosing spondylitis. Each CDR3 is given with its conserved first and last residue. The D gene is left open where the match is weak. Clone size is shown for a subset of rows, as once, few, many or a class of expanded clone.

J gene	V gene	clone size	D gene	CDR3 DNA	CDR3 protein
TRBJ1-1	TRBV29-1	NA	NA	TGCAGCGTTGAAGATTTAGGGCCTTGGGGGACAAACACTGAAGCTTTCTTT	CSVEDLGPWGTNTEAFF
TRBJ1-4	TRBV5-1	few	NA	TGCGCCAGCCGGACCCGGGGAAATGAAAAACTGTTTTTT	CASRTRGNEKLFF
TRBJ1-1	TRBV30	NA	NA	TGTGCCTGGAGGAGGGGGACTGAAGCTTTCTTT	CAWRRGTEAFF
TRBJ1-5	TRBV6-1	NA	NA	TGTGCCAGCAGTGAAATTTGGGACCAGCCCCAGCATTTT	CASSEIWDQPQHF
TRBJ2-4	TRBV25-1	few	TRBD1	TGTGCCAGCAGGGCACAGGGGGCGAACATTCAGTACTTC	CASRAQGANIQYF
TRBJ1-4	TRBV4-2	many	NA	TGTGCCAGCAGCCAAGATCCGGACAGACTTAATGAAAAACTGTTTTTT	CASSQDPDRLNEKLFF
TRBJ1-2	TRBV12-3/TRBV12-4	few	TRBD1	TGTGCCAGCACCGAGACAGGGGCCTCCTATGGCTACACCTTC	CASTETGASYGYTF
TRBJ2-7	TRBV4-3	NA	TRBD1	TGCGCCAGCAGCCACCTCGGGGTGGGACAGTCCTCCTACGAGCAGTACTTC	CASSHLGVGQSSYEQYF
TRBJ1-6	TRBV18	few	TRBD1	TGTGCCAGCTCACAGGACAGGGGGCTTTCACCCCTCCACTTT	CASSQDRGLSPLHF
TRBJ1-5	TRBV10-3	NA	NA	TGTGCCATCAGTGAGAATGGGAATAAGCCCCAGCATTTT	CAISENGNKPQHF
TRBJ1-1	TRBV6-5	few	NA	TGTGCCAGCAGTTACGACGGAATGGAGAACACTGAAGCTTTCTTT	CASSYDGMENTEAFF
TRBJ2-4	TRBV6-2/TRBV6-3	few	NA	TGTGCCAGCAGTTACCGGGAAGAGGACATTCAGTACTTC	CASSYREEDIQYF
TRBJ1-2	TRBV7-2	few	TRBD1	TGTGCCAGCAGCTTAGCAGCAGGGGGGCCCTATGGCTACACCTTC	CASSLAAGGPYGYTF
TRBJ2-3	TRBV12-3/TRBV12-4	NA	NA	TGTGCCAGCAGTTTAAATCTAGTCCATACGCAGTATTTT	CASSLNLVHTQYF
TRBJ1-2	TRBV15	NA	NA	TGTGCCACCAGCAGAGTTGGGGTGGACTATGGCTACACCTTC	CATSRVGVDYGYTF
TRBJ2-7	TRBV5-1	NA	NA	TGCGCCAGCAGCCGGGACTGGGCCTACGAGCAGTACTTC	CASSRDWAYEQYF
TRBJ2-7	TRBV20-1	few	TRBD2	TGCAGTGCTAGGATGTGGCTAGCGGGGAGTTTCGAGCAGTACTTC	CSARMWLAGSFEQYF
TRBJ2-1	TRBV9	few	NA	TGTGCCAGCAGCGTAGACCATGAGCAGTTCTTC	CASSVDHEQFF
TRBJ1-1	TRBV15	many	NA	TGTGCCACCAGCACAGACCTGAACACTGAAGCTTTCTTT	CATSTDLNTEAFF
TRBJ1-5	TRBV3-1	few	TRBD1	TGTGCCAGCAGCCCCAGGACAGGGGGCGGTCAGCCCCAGCATTTT	CASSPRTGGGQPQHF
TRBJ2-7	TRBV20-1	many	NA	TGCAGTGCTAGAGACGGGTTCAGCTCCTACGAGCAGTACTTC	CSARDGFSSYEQYF
TRBJ1-5	TRBV20-1	few	TRBD1	TGCAGTGCTCCACCACGGACAGGGTGGCAGCCCCAGCATTTT	CSAPPRTGWQPQHF
TRBJ2-1	TRBV20-1	NA	NA	TGCAGTGCAATTACGAGCAATGAGCAGTTCTTC	CSAITSNEQFF
TRBJ2-1	TRBV12-3/TRBV12-4	NA	TRBD2	TGTGCCAGCAGTTTCACCAGCGGGAGAAGGAGGAATGAGCAGTTCTTC	CASSFTSGRRRNEQFF